This entry is about one TCR beta chain. Its antigen remains unidentified. The CDR3 is 18 amino acids. V shed 3 bases and J 1 base; nucleotides not matched to a gene: 12. Germline lookup yields CDR1 KGHSH and CDR2 LQKENI. This sample stems from a study of cytomegalovirus exposure and HLA in healthy donors. PCR involved 60 Vbeta and 13 Jbeta primers. Clones were read by immunoSEQ multiplex PCR, and TCRdb kept only the in-frame ones, dropping some. The table lists about 180,000 clones, more than 75% of them singletons. The donors were healthy bone marrow donors. Overall study findings and caveats: The study assumed roughly uniform donor sequencing depth for presence/absence analyses.

Sequences were obtained from PBMCs. V and J are TRBV18 and TRBJ2-5, with 9 bases that match TRBD2. This sequence originates from a woman between 25 and 40 years old in good health and CMV-seropositive. The CDR3 is CASSPMTISGGFQETQYF. CDR3 sequence (DNA): TGTGCCAGCTCACCCATGACTATTAGCGGGGGCTTCCAAGAGACCCAGTACTTC.